This TCR beta chain was identified in a study of blood T cell repertoires in COVID-19 (TCRdb year 2020). With respect to the entire study: Samples covering the acute and convalescent phases of COVID-19 were provided by collaborators in the United States, Italy and Spain. The prospective study material was composed of cDNA or gDNA derived from T cells, B-cell-depleted T cells, or PBMCs. Deeply sampled blood TCRbeta repertoires from subjects exposed to, actively infected with, or recovered from COVID-19 were included in the dataset. The repertoires were made available in a free public database intended to serve as a resource for research on the immune response to SARS-CoV-2. Samples came from the ongoing ImmuneRACE study (first 160 participants) plus 1,254 subjects from 6 global collaborators. Sample metadata almost always included a de-identified subject ID, COVID-19 status, age in years and sex. Where available, HLA class I and class II types were taken from metadata supplied by the sample provider and were not determined by assay-based typing.

Paper-wide results and their limitations: The amount of clinical and demographic metadata varied by source and participant and was provided uncurated.

The V and J ends are trimmed by 6 bases and 2 bases, leaving 14 bases between them. Looking up the germline V gene yields CDR1 SGHRS and CDR2 YFSETQ. The CDR3 starts with the cysteine, ends with the phenylalanine, and has 14 residues. Only the CDR3 DNA is retained, 42 bases long and in frame from the first base. Note on this clone: The specificity of this receptor is unknown. Base-call qualities are not available, and no considerably larger clone is one nucleotide away.

TCRbeta CDR3 regions were amplified from genomic DNA using the immunoSEQ Assay, a bias-controlled multiplex PCR. The original pipeline was this. Nucleated cell counts per sample were estimated from amplification of reference gene primers within the assay. To quantify the absolute abundance of each unique TCRbeta CDR3 rearrangement, sequence reads were collapsed and filtered. Productive Simpson clonality was computed per sample as the square root of Simpson's diversity index over productive rearrangements. TCRdb's version of the immuneACCESS table is confined to in-frame rearrangements and falls short of the full clone set. An unresolved V gene accounts for under half of the shortfall where checked; the remainder is of unknown origin. For V, J and clone size, that table is used; D and trimming come from the DNA. Recorded for this sample are fewer than 150,000 clones; more than 70% of them occurred a single time. Around 5.5% of the sample lies in the top ten.

One collaborating source in Seattle enrolled patients during active infection and followed them longitudinally through the course of disease. Each collaborating institution followed its own protocols to collect whole blood in K2EDTA tubes. For TCRbeta analysis, collaborator samples were shipped as frozen whole blood, as isolated PBMCs, or as DNA extracted from either sample type. The V gene is TRBV5-1 and the J gene is TRBJ1-1; a tentative D match to TRBD1 spans 5 bases. The sequence came from a woman in her fifties or sixties with COVID-19, enrolled during active disease. Specimen: peripheral blood. The CDR3 has the sequence CASKLTESNTEAFF. The DNA reads TGCGCCAGCAAACTGACAGAGTCTAACACTGAAGCTTTCTTT.